Following are 4 T cell receptor beta chains from one sample sequenced in a study of OX40 agonist ivuxolimab in advanced cancers. Only in-frame clones appear in the TCRdb table, and some are missing; sequencing was by immunoSEQ multiplex PCR. The table has tens of thousands of clones, more than 70% seen once. Specimen: CD4+ or CD8+ T cells sorted from blood, collected in a trial of the OX40 agonist ivuxolimab. These receptors originate from an adult with an advanced solid tumor such as melanoma, head and neck, liver or kidney cancer.

The chain links TRBV4-1 to TRBJ2-1; D gene unclear. The CDR3 loop spans 18 amino acids. Trimming took 4 bases from V and 0 from J, leaving 19 bases between them. Germline CDR1 is MGHRA and CDR2 is YSYEKL. The DNA of the CDR3 is TGCGCCAGCAGCCTCCCCAGAGGTGGCCTAAGCTCCTACAATGAGCAGTTCTTC. Residues: CASSLPRGGLSSYNEQFF.

This sequence joins TRBV19 and TRBJ1-1; D perhaps matches TRBD1 (5 bases). The CDR3 extends over 11 amino acids. Per the germline V gene, CDR1 is LNHDA and CDR2 is SQIVND (reference sequence). Trimming took 9 bases from V and 10 from J, leaving 15 bases between them. CDR3 bases: TGTGCCAGCCAACAGGCCGGGGTAGCTTTCTTT. Amino acid sequence: CASQQAGVAFF.

CDR3 DNA: TGTGCCAGCAGTTTACAGGGGGACTATGGCTACACCTTC. Its translation is CASSLQGDYGYTF. The chain carries TRBV28 and TRBJ1-2; TRBD1 matches 7 bases. The germline V gene encodes CDR1 MDHEN and CDR2 SYDVKM. CDR3 length: 13 residues. After removal of 2 bases from V and 3 bases from J, the junction contained 0 bases not matched to a gene.

The chain combines TRBV7-8 with TRBJ1-6; the match to TRBD1 covers 7 bases. V shed 2 bases, J shed 2 bases, and the junction held 3 bases outside the gene matches. Germline V gene data show CDR1 as SGHVS and CDR2 as FQNEAQ. The CDR3 length is 16 residues. CDR3 loop: CASSLTGAPYNSPLHF. CDR3 nucleotide sequence: TGTGCCAGCAGCTTAACAGGGGCCCCCTATAATTCACCCCTCCACTTT.